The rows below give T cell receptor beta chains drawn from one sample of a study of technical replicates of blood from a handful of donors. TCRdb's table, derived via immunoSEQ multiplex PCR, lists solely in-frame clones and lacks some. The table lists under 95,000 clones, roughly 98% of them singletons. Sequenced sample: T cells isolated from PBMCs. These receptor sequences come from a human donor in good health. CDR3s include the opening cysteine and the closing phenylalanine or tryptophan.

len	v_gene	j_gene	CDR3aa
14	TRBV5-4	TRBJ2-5	CASSLEAGQETQYF
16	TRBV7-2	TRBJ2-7	CASSASGGATSYEQYF
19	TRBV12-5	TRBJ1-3	CASGLVFTGQVFSGNTIYF
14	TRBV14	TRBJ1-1	CASSQVTGMTEAFF
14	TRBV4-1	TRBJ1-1	CASSQGVRGDEAFF
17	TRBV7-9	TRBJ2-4	CASSSIAPLADQNIQYF
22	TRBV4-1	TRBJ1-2	CASSQDRLGVYHRDSTNYGYTF
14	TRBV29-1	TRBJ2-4	CSAGGKGAKNIQYF
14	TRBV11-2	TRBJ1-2	CASSWIDRSYGYTF
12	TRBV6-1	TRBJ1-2	CAIQGVGYGYTF
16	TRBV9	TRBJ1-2	CASSPTSSRGRSGYTF
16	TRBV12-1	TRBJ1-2	CASSFDRGTDNYGYTF
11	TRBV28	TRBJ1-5	CASSQYQPQHF
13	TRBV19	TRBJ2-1	CAPTGFTYNEQFF
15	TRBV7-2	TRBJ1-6	CASSLRTGRNSPLHF
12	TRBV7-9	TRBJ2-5	CASSPDSGTQYF
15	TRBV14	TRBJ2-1	CASSPLAGAYNEQFF
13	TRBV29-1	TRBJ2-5	CSVEGLVWETQYF
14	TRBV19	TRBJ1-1	CASTNKGGYPEAFF
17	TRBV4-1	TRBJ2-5	CASSQDYLAGVVETQYF
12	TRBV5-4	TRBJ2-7	CASSFGEYEQYF
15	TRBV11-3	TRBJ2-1	CASSVIKGKHNEQFF
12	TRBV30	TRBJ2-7	CAWLGTGLEQYF
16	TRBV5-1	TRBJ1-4	CASSLSGRTTNEKLFF
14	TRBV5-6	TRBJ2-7	CASSLGDRVHEQYF
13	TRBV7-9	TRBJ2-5	CASSLGAEETQYF
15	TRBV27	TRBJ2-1	CASSLSGAAYNEQFF
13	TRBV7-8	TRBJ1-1	CASSSTGNTEAFF
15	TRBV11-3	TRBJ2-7	CASSLPEQGAYEQYF
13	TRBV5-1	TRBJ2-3	CASRTGTTDTQYF
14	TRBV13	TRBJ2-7	CASSLGTGRHEQYF
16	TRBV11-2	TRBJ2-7	CASSVSTSGHSYEQYF
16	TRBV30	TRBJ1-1	CAWSVLGGFGVAEAFF
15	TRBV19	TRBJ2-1	CASTGTGGLYNEQFF
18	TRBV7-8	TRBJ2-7	CASSLGVRGGRVLGEQYF
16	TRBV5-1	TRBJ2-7	CASSLGGLAGVNEQYF
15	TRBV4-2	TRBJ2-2	CASRGLAGVSGELFF
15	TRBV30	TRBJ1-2	CAWSGGGGGNYGYTF
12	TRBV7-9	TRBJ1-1	CASSSVNTEAFF
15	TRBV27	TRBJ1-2	CASSLQSGQEYGYTF
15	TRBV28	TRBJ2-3	CASSLRGEGTDTQYF
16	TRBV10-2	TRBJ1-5	CASRDTTGDSNQPQHF
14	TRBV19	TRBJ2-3	CASSIGGSTDTQYF
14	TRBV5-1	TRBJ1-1	CATGVGRENTEAFF
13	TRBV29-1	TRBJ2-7	CSVLLAYPYEQYF
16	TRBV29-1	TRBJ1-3	CTRKCGGRTSGNTIYF
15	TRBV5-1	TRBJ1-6	CASSLPGGYNSPLHF
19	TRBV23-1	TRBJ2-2	CASSQYRLLAGVRSGELFF
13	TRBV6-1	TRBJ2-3	CASRPTATDTQYF
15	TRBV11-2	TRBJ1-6	CASSLRDRLNSPLHF
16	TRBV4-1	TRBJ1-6	CASSQGGSSYNSPLHF
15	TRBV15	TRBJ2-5	CATSSRSGVGETQYF
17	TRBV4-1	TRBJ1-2	CASSQVGTGERVNGYTF
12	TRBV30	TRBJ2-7	CALRDRGFEQYF
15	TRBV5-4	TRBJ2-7	CASSPRGGGTYEQYF
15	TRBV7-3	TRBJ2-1	CASSRGTGADNEQFF
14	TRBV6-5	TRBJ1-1	CASRIDRGIPEAFF
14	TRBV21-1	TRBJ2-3	CAGERGGHTDTQYF
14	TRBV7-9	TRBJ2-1	CASRPRESYNEQFF